The rows below give T cell receptor beta chains drawn from one sample of a study of T cell repertoires in cytomegalovirus infection. No antigens are known for them. TCRdb reanalysed the reads using MiXCR and keeps one entry per CDR3 protein. Among a few hundred thousand distinct CDR3 sequences listed, almost 30% were seen once. Sequencing was performed on cultured PBMCs, taken from culture after CMV antigen stimulation. Source of these receptors: a human donor in good health (CMV status not recorded). Some clones in this sample may be carry-over from other donors' samples. Each CDR3 is given with its conserved first and last residue. The D gene is left open where the match is weak. The size of a clone is reported for some rows only, either as once, few or many, or as a class for expanded clones.

D	size	V	J	DNA	CDR3
TRBD1	few	TRBV7-6	TRBJ1-1	TGTGCCAGCAGCGTGCAGGGGGTTGACACTGAAGCTTTCTTT	CASSVQGVDTEAFF
.	.	TRBV20-1	TRBJ1-2	TGCAGTGTCCCCGGAGGAGGGAGGAACTACGGCTACACCTTC	CSVPGGGRNYGYTF
TRBD2	few	TRBV12-3/TRBV12-4	TRBJ2-7	TGTGCCAGCAGTTCCACTAGCGGGGGGGCCTACGAGCAGTACTTC	CASSSTSGGAYEQYF
TRBD2	many	TRBV7-8	TRBJ2-1	TGTGCCAGCAGCCTCCAGACTAGCGGGAGTAGTAATGAGCAGTTCTTC	CASSLQTSGSSNEQFF
.	.	TRBV7-6	TRBJ1-5	TGTGCCAGCAGCCCTGGACAGTCTCAGCCCCAGCATTTT	CASSPGQSQPQHF
.	.	TRBV20-1	TRBJ2-7	TGCAGTGCTAGATTGAGCTCCTACGAGCAGTACTTC	CSARLSSYEQYF
.	few	TRBV4-1	TRBJ2-2	TGCGCCAACAGCAATAGGGGCTTACTGGAGAGCACCGGGGAGCTGTTTTTT	CANSNRGLLESTGELFF
.	.	TRBV19	TRBJ1-1	TGTGCCAGTAGGAGAGCAAAGACGGGGAACACTGAAGCTTTCTTT	CASRRAKTGNTEAFF
.	.	TRBV11-1	TRBJ1-2	TGTGCCAGCAGCGCCGAACCCGGGGGATACCGCTATGGCTACACCTTC	CASSAEPGGYRYGYTF
.	few	TRBV6-1	TRBJ2-1	TGTGCCAGCGAGGGGGGAGTTGCCTACAATGAGCAGTTCTTC	CASEGGVAYNEQFF
.	.	TRBV4-1	TRBJ1-1	TGTGCCAGCAGCCAAGATCGGGGTGGTCACACTGAAGCTTTCTTT	CASSQDRGGHTEAFF
TRBD1	few	TRBV27	TRBJ1-2	TGTGCCAGCAGCCATGACAGGGACTATGGCTACACCTTC	CASSHDRDYGYTF
.	.	TRBV6-1	TRBJ1-2	TGTGCCAGCACGGCTTCCGGGACAACCGTTGGCTACACCTTC	CASTASGTTVGYTF
TRBD1	many	TRBV29-1	TRBJ1-6	TGCAGCGTTGACGGGACAGGGCGATCACCCCTCCACTTT	CSVDGTGRSPLHF
TRBD1	.	TRBV7-8	TRBJ2-5	TGTGCCAGCAGTCAAGGACAGGCGGAGACCCAGTACTTC	CASSQGQAETQYF
.	many	TRBV7-2	TRBJ1-3	TGTGCCAGCAGCTTGAGTCAATTTAGCGGAAACACCATATATTTT	CASSLSQFSGNTIYF
.	.	TRBV29-1	TRBJ1-1	TGCAGCTCAGGACGGATCACTGAAGCTTTCTTT	CSSGRITEAFF
TRBD2	.	TRBV7-2	TRBJ2-2	TGTGCCAGCAGCTTCCGTCATTCAGCGGGAGGTCGGGGTACCGGGGAGCTGTTTTTT	CASSFRHSAGGRGTGELFF
.	many	TRBV7-2	TRBJ1-4	TGTGCCAGCAACGGGGGAAGACCTAATGAAAAACTGTTTTTT	CASNGGRPNEKLFF
.	few	TRBV11-2	TRBJ2-7	TGTGCCAGCAGCTTAGACCGGCTCGGGGGTTACGAGCAGTACTTC	CASSLDRLGGYEQYF
TRBD2	.	TRBV6-4	TRBJ2-1	TGTGCCAGCAGTGACTCGGTAGCGGGAGGCCCGGATGAGCAGTTCTTC	CASSDSVAGGPDEQFF
.	many	TRBV7-2	TRBJ2-1	TGTGCCAGCAGCCCCATGGGTGGGAATGAGCAGTTCTTC	CASSPMGGNEQFF
TRBD2	many	TRBV9	TRBJ2-1	TGTGCCAGCAGCGCAGGACTAGCGGGAGGCCGGGGTTACAATGAGCAGTTCTTC	CASSAGLAGGRGYNEQFF
TRBD2	once	TRBV29-1	TRBJ2-5	TGCAGCTTCATTATGGCGGGAGGGAACCAAGAGACCCAGTACTTC	CSFIMAGGNQETQYF
TRBD2	once	TRBV12-5	TRBJ2-5	TGTTCTAGTGGTCCTGGGACTAGCGGGAGAGAGGAGACCCAGTACTTC	CSSGPGTSGREETQYF
.	.	TRBV2	TRBJ2-1	TGTGCCAGCAGCCTCAGGGAAACTAGCTCCTACAATGAGCAGTTCTTC	CASSLRETSSYNEQFF
.	few	TRBV7-6	TRBJ1-6	TGTGCCAGCAGCTTAGCGACAGGAGGAATTTCACCCCTCCACTTT	CASSLATGGISPLHF
.	.	TRBV20-1	TRBJ1-6	TGCAGTGCGGCGAGGGGGGGCGCAATAAGTTCACCCCTCCACTTT	CSAARGGAISSPLHF
.	few	TRBV19	TRBJ2-6	TGTGCCAGCGCGGGACAGCATCTTGGGGCCAACGTCCTGACTTTC	CASAGQHLGANVLTF
.	.	TRBV12-3/TRBV12-4	TRBJ2-1	TGTGCCAGCAGCCACTCACAGGTCGGGGGGCAGTTCTTC	CASSHSQVGGQFF
.	.	TRBV6-6	TRBJ1-4	TGTGCCAGCAGTTACGCGGACAGTGAAAAACTGTTTTTT	CASSYADSEKLFF
.	.	TRBV7-9	TRBJ1-2	TGTGCCAGCAGCTCCCTGGACAGACAAAATAACTATGGCTACACCTTC	CASSSLDRQNNYGYTF
.	.	TRBV4-2	TRBJ2-7	TGTGCCAGCAGCCTCAGGGGACCCCCCTACGAGCAGTACTTC	CASSLRGPPYEQYF
TRBD1	.	TRBV10-3	TRBJ1-1	TGTGCCATCAGTGATGGAAGACAGGGGAGAATTGGTGAAGCTTTCTTT	CAISDGRQGRIGEAFF
.	few	TRBV7-9	TRBJ2-5	TGTGCCAGCAGCACGGGAGAGACCCAGTACTTC	CASSTGETQYF
TRBD1	.	TRBV28	TRBJ1-2	TGTGCCAGCAGGGGGACAGGGGGCCGGTATGGCTACACCTTC	CASRGTGGRYGYTF
.	many	TRBV7-2	TRBJ2-3	TGTGCCAGCAGCTTAGCGCGAGTTGGCCAGCGGCAGTATTTT	CASSLARVGQRQYF
TRBD2	many	TRBV7-6	TRBJ2-2	TGTGCCAGCAGCTTAGCGCTAGCGGGAGGCACGAACACCGGGGAGCTGTTTTTT	CASSLALAGGTNTGELFF
TRBD2	.	TRBV11-2	TRBJ2-7	TGTGCCAGCAGCTACTGGGGGGGCGAGCAGTACTTC	CASSYWGGEQYF
TRBD1	.	TRBV28	TRBJ1-1	TGTGCCAGCAGACCTACAGGGGGCGACGCTGAAGCTTTCTTT	CASRPTGGDAEAFF
.	many	TRBV11-2	TRBJ2-6	TGTGCCAGCAAAGTAGCTGGGGCCAACGTCCTGACTTTC	CASKVAGANVLTF
TRBD2	.	TRBV4-3	TRBJ2-1	TGCGCCAGCAGCCAAGGAGAGGCGGGGGGAGCCTACAATGAGCAGTTCTTC	CASSQGEAGGAYNEQFF
.	many	TRBV10-2	TRBJ1-1	TGCGCCAGCAGTACTAGTGTGACTGAAGCTTTCTTT	CASSTSVTEAFF
TRBD1	.	TRBV7-9	TRBJ2-1	TGTGCCAGCAGCTCTCCCGGGACAGGGCGTAACGGTGAGCAGTTCTTC	CASSSPGTGRNGEQFF
.	few	TRBV5-4	TRBJ1-3	TGTGCCAGCAGCGAAGGGACCCGCTCTGGAAACACCATATATTTT	CASSEGTRSGNTIYF
.	.	TRBV12-3/TRBV12-4	TRBJ2-5	TGTGCCAGCAGCTTCTTAGGGGAGGAGACCCAGTACTTC	CASSFLGEETQYF
TRBD1	.	TRBV10-3	TRBJ1-3	TGTGCCATCAGTGCCCTGGACAGGGATTCCGGAAACACCATATATTTT	CAISALDRDSGNTIYF
.	few	TRBV20-1	TRBJ1-1	TGCAGTGCTAGAGATTTTTACAGGGATAACGCTGAAGCTTTCTTT	CSARDFYRDNAEAFF
.	few	TRBV7-9	TRBJ2-5	TGTGCCAGCAGCTACCCCATCCCGACTAGTCCGTCGGAGACCCAGTACTTC	CASSYPIPTSPSETQYF
.	many	TRBV12-3/TRBV12-4	TRBJ2-3	TGTGCCAGCAGTTTTATAGATACGCAGTATTTT	CASSFIDTQYF
TRBD2	.	TRBV27	TRBJ2-2	TGTGCCAGCAGTGAGACTAGCGCGGACACCGGGGAGCTGTTTTTT	CASSETSADTGELFF
TRBD1	once	TRBV5-1	TRBJ2-7	TGCGCCAGCAGCTTGGGTGACAGGGGCAGGGACGAGCAGTACTTC	CASSLGDRGRDEQYF
.	many	TRBV5-6	TRBJ1-5	TGTGCCAGCAGCTTGGGGGGCTTGGACAGCCAGCCCCAGCATTTT	CASSLGGLDSQPQHF
.	few	TRBV6-1	TRBJ2-1	TGTGCCAGCAGTGACAGGTGGCGGGCCGGGGATGAGCAGTTCTTC	CASSDRWRAGDEQFF
.	.	TRBV15	TRBJ2-2	TGTGCCACCAGCAGAGGGGTTTGGGGGGCGCGTGGAAACACCGGGGAGCTGTTTTTT	CATSRGVWGARGNTGELFF
TRBD1	.	TRBV6-6	TRBJ2-7	TGTGCCAGCAGTTACCCGGGACAGGGGTCCGGCGAGCAGTACTTC	CASSYPGQGSGEQYF
TRBD2	once	TRBV6-6	TRBJ2-7	TGTGCCAGCAGTCGCACTAGCGAGGGGGAGCAGTACTTC	CASSRTSEGEQYF
TRBD1	.	TRBV20-1	TRBJ2-2	TGCAGTGCCAGTGGGACAGGGGGCACCGGGGAGCTGTTTTTT	CSASGTGGTGELFF
.	.	TRBV18	TRBJ1-1	TGTGCCAGCTCACTAGGACAGTCTGAAGCTTTCTTT	CASSLGQSEAFF
.	.	TRBV19	TRBJ2-7	TGTGCCAGTAGTCCCTCAGGACGGCCCGGGGCCTACGAGCAGTACTTC	CASSPSGRPGAYEQYF